This T cell receptor beta chain derives from a study of blood T cell repertoires in COVID-19. About the research overall: Acute and convalescent COVID-19 specimens originated in the United States, Italy and Spain. PBMCs, B-cell-depleted T cells, or T cells were the source of the cDNA or gDNA that made up the material.

TCRdb's table, derived via immunoSEQ multiplex PCR, lists solely in-frame clones and lacks some. The sample consists of about 190,000 clones, 80% to 90% of them appearing once. This receptor was taken from a man aged 25-45 years with acute or convalescent COVID-19. The sequencing input was peripheral blood.

The CDR3 here is CASSLRTDRAAAFF. CDR3 nucleotides: TGCGCCAGCAGCTTAAGAACGGACAGGGCGGCGGCTTTCTTT. V and J are TRBV5-1 and TRBJ1-1, with 8 bases lining up with TRBD1. The CDR3 extends over 14 amino acids. Germline V gene sequence: CDR1 SGHRS, CDR2 YFSETQ. Trimming cost V 2 bases and J 11 bases; bases outside gene matches: 11.